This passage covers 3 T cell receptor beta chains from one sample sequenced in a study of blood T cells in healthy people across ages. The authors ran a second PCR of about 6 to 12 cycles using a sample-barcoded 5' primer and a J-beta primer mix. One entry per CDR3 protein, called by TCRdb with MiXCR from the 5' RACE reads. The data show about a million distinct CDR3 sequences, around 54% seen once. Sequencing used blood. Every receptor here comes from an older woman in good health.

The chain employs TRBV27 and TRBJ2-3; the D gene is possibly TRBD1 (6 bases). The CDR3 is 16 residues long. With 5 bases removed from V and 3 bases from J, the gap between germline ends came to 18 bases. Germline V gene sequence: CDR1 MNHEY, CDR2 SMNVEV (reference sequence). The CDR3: CASSPEGDVRTDTQYF. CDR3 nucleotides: TGTGCCAGCAGTCCCGAGGGGGATGTCCGAACAGATACGCAGTATTTT.

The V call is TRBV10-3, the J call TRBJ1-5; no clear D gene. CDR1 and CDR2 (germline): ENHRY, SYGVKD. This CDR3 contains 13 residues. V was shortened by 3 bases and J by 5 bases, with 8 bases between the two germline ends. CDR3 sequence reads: CAISDSPYQPQHF. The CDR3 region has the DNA TGTGCCATCAGTGATTCGCCCTATCAGCCCCAGCATTTT.

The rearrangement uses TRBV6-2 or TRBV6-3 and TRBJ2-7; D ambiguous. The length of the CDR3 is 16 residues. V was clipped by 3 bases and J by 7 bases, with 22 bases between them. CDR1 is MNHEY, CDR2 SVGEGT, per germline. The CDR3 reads CASSYIRGYGYNEQYF. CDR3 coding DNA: TGTGCCAGCAGTTATATTCGCGGCTACGGCTACAATGAGCAGTACTTC.